The 26 T cell receptor beta chains below were found in one sample sequenced in a study of cytotoxic CD8 clonotypes in ibrutinib-treated CLL. Assay used: immunoSEQ multiplex PCR; TCRdb lists only in-frame clones, some missing. The sample contains approximately 170,000 clones, about 88% of which appear only once. The sample consisted of PBMCs, taken at disease progression, from a patient treated with ibrutinib. The receptors shown here come from a human donor with chronic lymphocytic leukemia.

V is TRBV7-6 and J is TRBJ1-1, with 11 bases fitting TRBD1. Germline V gene data show CDR1 as SGHVS and CDR2 as FNYEAQ. This CDR3 comprises 15 residues. Germline trimming cut 3 bases from V and 6 bases from J; bases unmatched to any gene: 6. CDR3 loop: CASSLKPGQGAEAFF. The CDR3 nucleotides are TGTGCCAGCAGCTTGAAGCCGGGACAGGGGGCTGAAGCTTTCTTT.

V usage is TRBV5-1 and J usage is TRBJ1-4; a weak D match, TRBD1 (6 bases). The CDR3 is made up of 14 amino acids. CDR1 and CDR2 from the germline V gene are SGHRS and YFSETQ. The V end lost 6 bases, the J end lost 6 bases, and 15 bases lay between the germline ends. CDR3 sequence (DNA): TGCGCCAGCAAGAAGTTGGGGGCTGATGAAAAACTGTTTTTT. Protein product: CASKKLGADEKLFF.

V and J are TRBV9 and TRBJ1-1; 9 positions match TRBD1. This CDR3 has 19 residues. Germline values: CDR1 SGDLS, CDR2 YYNGEE. V lost 0 bases and J lost 2; bases outside the gene matches: 14. CDR3: CASSVAVRDRVSGNTEAFF. CDR3 nucleotides: TGTGCCAGCAGCGTAGCTGTCCGGGACAGGGTATCCGGAAACACTGAAGCTTTCTTT.

Concerning this clone itself: A junction end diverges from the germline sequence, so it may reflect a read error. V gene TRBV7-7 combines with J gene TRBJ2-1; 9 bases map to TRBD2. CDR3 length: 17 amino acids. CDR1 is SSHAT, CDR2 FNYEAQ, per germline (reference sequence). For the CDR3, the DNA is TGTGCTAGCAGCTTAGATATTAGCGGGAGCCTTCACAATGAGCAGTTCTTC. This gives the protein CASSLDISGSLHNEQFF.

As DNA, the CDR3 is TGCGCCAGCTCCATGACTAGCGGGAGTAACACAGATACGCAGTATTTT. Encoded protein: CASSMTSGSNTDTQYF. This chain uses TRBV5-1 with TRBJ2-3; 12 bases are shared with TRBD2. The germline gives CDR1 SGHRS, CDR2 YFSETQ. This CDR3 has 16 residues. V trimming: 7 bases; J trimming: 2 bases; junction bases outside the gene matches: 8.

The V call is TRBV6-1, the J call TRBJ2-7; D gene uncertain. The CDR3 sequence is 11 residues long. The germline V and J ends were trimmed by 9 bases and 5 bases, with 11 bases remaining between them. Germline-derived CDR1 and CDR2 are MNHNS and SASEGT. This CDR3 is CASNRHHEQYF. The CDR3 coding sequence is TGTGCCAGTAACCGCCACCACGAGCAGTACTTC.

CDR3 bases: TGCGCCAGCAGCCCAGGGCCCCACACTGAAGCTTTCTTT. Translation: CASSPGPHTEAFF. This chain uses TRBV5-1 with TRBJ1-1, with D possibly TRBD1 on 5 matching bases. This CDR3 region has 13 residues. V gave up 4 bases and J gave up 3 bases, with 10 bases separating them. CDR1 is SGHRS and CDR2 is YFSETQ in the germline V gene.

CDR3 sequence (DNA): TGTGCCAGCACCGACGTTACCGGGGAGCTGTTTTTT. Translating gives CASTDVTGELFF. The rearrangement joins TRBV28 to TRBJ2-2; D is uncertain. Germline V gene lookup returns CDR1 MDHEN and CDR2 SYDVKM. V was shortened by 7 bases and J by 5 bases, with 8 bases between the two germline ends. This CDR3 region has 12 residues.

This clone was recorded once. The gene calls are TRBV5-4 and TRBJ2-5; 8 bases are a match to TRBD2. The length of the CDR3 is 14 residues. Germline V gene data show CDR1 as SGHNT and CDR2 as YYREEE (reference sequence). The J segment lost 3 bases and the V segment lost 4 bases, leaving 5 bases of the junction unmatched. The CDR3 coding sequence is TGTGCCAGCAGCCGGACGACTAGCGAAGAGACCCAGTACTTC. Translated, it gives CASSRTTSEETQYF.

This clone has only a few counts. This chain connects TRBV6-1 to TRBJ1-3, with no clear D. V was cut by 7 bases and J by 1 base, with 8 bases left in between. The CDR3 covers 13 residues. Germline V gene lookup returns CDR1 MNHNS and CDR2 SASEGT. The CDR3 here is CASTQISGNTIYF. The CDR3 region has the DNA TGTGCCAGCACCCAGATATCTGGAAACACCATATATTTT.

A few counts support this clone. CDR3 sequence reads: CASSQDPGWAGYTF. The CDR3 DNA sequence: TGCGCCAGCAGCCAAGATCCAGGGTGGGCTGGCTACACCTTC. The genes are TRBV4-1 and TRBJ1-2; TRBD1 might be the D (5 bases). Germline lookup yields CDR1 MGHRA and CDR2 YSYEKL. V shed 0 bases and J shed 7 bases, with 12 bases lying between them. The CDR3 spans 14 residues.

V usage is TRBV29-1 and J usage is TRBJ2-1, with a possible D match to TRBD2 (5 bases). CDR1 is SQVTM and CDR2 is ANQGSEA in the germline V gene. V lost 0 bases, J lost 7 bases, and 10 bases lay in between. The CDR3 is 13 residues long. Here the CDR3 reads CSVEEVEGNEQFF. DNA for the CDR3: TGCAGCGTTGAAGAGGTAGAGGGTAATGAGCAGTTCTTC.

This sequence joins TRBV5-1 and TRBJ1-2; D uncertain. CDR1 is SGHRS, CDR2 YFSETQ, per germline. The CDR3 is made up of 14 amino acids. Trimming pared 0 bases from V and 0 bases from J, leaving 6 bases between. The DNA for the CDR3 is TGCGCCAGCAGCTTGGTTCCGACTAACTATGGCTACACCTTC. This encodes CASSLVPTNYGYTF.

The chain employs TRBV28 and TRBJ2-7; D remains unclear. Trimming stripped 6 bases from V and 5 bases from J, with 8 bases between. Looked up from germline, CDR1 is MDHEN and CDR2 is SYDVKM. The CDR3 sequence is 11 residues long. The CDR3 reads CASSRPDEQYF. The CDR3 DNA is TGTGCCAGCAGCCGCCCGGACGAGCAGTACTTC.

The chain is built from TRBV19 and TRBJ2-1; 12 bases are shared with TRBD2. The CDR3 runs 15 residues. The germline CDR1 and CDR2 sequences are LNHDA and SQIVND (reference sequence). Germline trimming cut 4 bases from V and 3 bases from J; bases unmatched to any gene: 1. CDR3 amino acids: CASSRTSGIYNEQFF. The DNA for the CDR3 is TGTGCCAGTAGTAGGACTAGCGGGATCTACAATGAGCAGTTCTTC.

The J gene is TRBJ2-5, the V gene TRBV4-1, with D hard to call. Germline V CDR1 and CDR2: MGHRA, YSYEKL. V lost 5 bases, J lost 3 bases, and 10 bases lay in between. The CDR3 length is 13 residues. The CDR3 region has the DNA TGCGCCAGCAGCTCCGGTCGAGAAGAGACCCAGTACTTC. As protein: CASSSGREETQYF.

The chain joins TRBV5-8 to TRBJ1-5; D might be TRBD1 (6 bases). The germline V gene has CDR1 SGHTS and CDR2 YDEGEE. V lost 4 bases and J 11 bases, leaving 13 bases between the germline ends. The CDR3 length is 12 residues. The CDR3 spells CASSARGTAQHF. The CDR3 nucleotides read TGTGCCAGCAGCGCCAGGGGAACAGCCCAGCATTTT.

The chain recombines TRBV28 with TRBJ1-5; possibly TRBD1 for D (6 bases). This CDR3 spans 15 amino acids. Trimming left V 5 bases short and J 6 bases short, with 17 bases between. The germline CDR1 and CDR2 sequences are MDHEN and SYDVKM. This chain's CDR3 is CASSIGSGAVQPQHF. CDR3 coding DNA: TGTGCCAGCAGTATCGGCTCAGGGGCGGTTCAGCCCCAGCATTTT.

This chain joins TRBV7-3 and TRBJ1-3, with TRBD1 identical over 10 bases. The CDR3 is 15 amino acids. Germline V gene data show CDR1 as SGHTA and CDR2 as FQGTGA. The V and J ends lost 4 bases and 2 bases, in that order; junction bases with no gene match: 2. Written as DNA, the CDR3 is TGTGCCAGCAGCTCGACAGGGGGCCCTGGAAACACCATATATTTT. Translated, it gives CASSSTGGPGNTIYF.

The chain recombines TRBV6-6 with TRBJ2-5; the D gene is possibly TRBD2 (5 bases). The germline gives CDR1 MNHNY, CDR2 SVGAGI (reference sequence). Trimming removed 2 bases from V and 7 bases from J, with 20 bases in between. The CDR3 is 16 amino acids. The CDR3 spells CASSYAGGTSPRTQYF. CDR3 nucleotides: TGTGCCAGCAGTTACGCCGGAGGAACTTCTCCTAGGACCCAGTACTTC.

The chain couples TRBV29-1 to TRBJ1-2; perhaps TRBD1 as D (5 bases). This CDR3 contains 12 residues. Deletions cut 1 base from V and 4 bases from J, with 7 bases between. Germline V lookup: CDR1 SQVTM, CDR2 ANQGSEA. DNA of the CDR3: TGCAGCGTTGAAGGGGGCGTCTATGGCTACACCTTC. Its translation is CSVEGGVYGYTF. Supplemented by reference TRBV29-1 and TRBJ1-2, the full variable domain reads SAVISQKPSRDICQRGTSLTIQCQVDSQVTMMFWYRQQPGQSLTLIATANQGSEATYESGFVIDKFPISRPNLTFSTLTVSNMSPEDSSIYLCSVEGGVYGYTFGSGTRLTVV.

The gene calls are TRBV28 and TRBJ2-7; TRBD2 matches 10 bases. V was pared by 6 bases and J by 7 bases, with 12 bases of the junction left unmatched. This CDR3 region has 15 residues. Per germline, CDR1 MDHEN and CDR2 SYDVKM. CDR3 DNA sequence: TGTGCCAGCAGCACTTTACCTAGCGGGAGATATGAGCAGTACTTC. As protein: CASSTLPSGRYEQYF.

J is TRBJ1-4 and V is TRBV28, with unresolved D. V lost 5 bases and J lost 7, with 11 bases in between. There are 13 residues in the CDR3. CDR1 and CDR2 from the germline V gene are MDHEN and SYDVKM. The CDR3 sequence is CASSSYRGEKLFF. As DNA, the CDR3 is TGTGCCAGCAGTAGCTATCGGGGTGAAAAACTGTTTTTT.

The chain uses TRBV21-1 and TRBJ2-7; the D segment call TRBD2 is taken from the table without a DNA check. TRBV21-1 is termed a pseudogene. The CDR3 spans 16 residues. The CDR3 spells CASSKVRGGHSYEQYF. Written as DNA, the CDR3 is TGTGCCAGCAGCAAAGTTAGGGGGGGCCACTCCTACGAGCAGTACTTC.

A remark on this clone: Other nucleotide sequences from this sample produce the same CDR3. V usage is TRBV27 and J usage is TRBJ2-6; TRBD1 is a possible D gene (5 bases). Between the trimmed V and J ends, which lost 0 bases and 4 bases, there was a span of 16 bases. This CDR3 region has 18 residues. The germline gives CDR1 MNHEY, CDR2 SMNVEV (reference sequence). CDR3 residues: CASSLSNPGQAGANVLTF. For the CDR3, the DNA is TGTGCCAGCAGTTTATCGAACCCAGGGCAGGCGGGGGCCAACGTCCTGACTTTC.

There are a few counts of this clone. J is TRBJ2-3 and V is TRBV6-4, with 12 bases that match TRBD2. The V gene's germline CDR1 is MRHNA and CDR2 SNTAGT. V shed 4 bases, J shed 1 base, and the junction held 0 bases outside the gene matches. The CDR3 runs to 15 residues. DNA of the CDR3: TGTGCCAGCAGTGGACTAGCGGGAGGCACAGATACGCAGTATTTT. Protein product: CASSGLAGGTDTQYF.